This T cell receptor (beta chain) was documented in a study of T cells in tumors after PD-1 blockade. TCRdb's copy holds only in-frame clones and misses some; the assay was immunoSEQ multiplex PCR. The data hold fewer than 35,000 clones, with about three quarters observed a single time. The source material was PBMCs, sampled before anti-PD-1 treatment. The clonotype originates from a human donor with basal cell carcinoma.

CDR3 protein: CASSLQGGLTDTQYF. The CDR3 DNA reads as TGTGCCAGCAGCTTACAGGGCGGGCTCACAGATACGCAGTATTTT. The chain links TRBV7-2 to TRBJ2-3; possibly TRBD1 or TRBD2 for D (5 bases each). Between the trimmed V and J ends, which lost 2 bases and 2 bases, there was a span of 11 bases. Looked up from germline, CDR1 is SGHTA and CDR2 is FQGNSA. This CDR3 is built from 15 residues.